A selection of T cell receptor beta chains follows, all from one sample in a study of post-analysis software for immune sequencing data. From the PCR reads, TCRdb called clonotypes with MiXCR, one entry per CDR3 protein. Among 250,000 to 300,000 distinct CDR3 sequences listed, 36% were seen once. The sequenced sample consisted of blood. These receptors were collected from a girl between 10 and 17 years old with multiple sclerosis. Both conserved end residues are part of each CDR3. A D gene is named only where the DNA matches it firmly. The size entry is marked missing in some rows and otherwise reads once, few, many or a size class.

TRBJ1-5,TRBD1,NA,TRBV20-1,TGCAGTGCCCTACAACAGGGGAGGAACAATCAGCCCCAGCATTTT,CSALQQGRNNQPQHF
TRBJ1-4,TRBD1,NA,TRBV5-6,TGTGCCAGCAGCCTGACAGGGAAATATGAAAAACTGTTTTTT,CASSLTGKYEKLFF
TRBJ2-1,NA,many,TRBV6-2/TRBV6-3,TGTGCCAGCACCGGGGATTTAGCGACGAATGAGCAGTTCTTC,CASTGDLATNEQFF
TRBJ2-7,TRBD2,NA,TRBV5-1,TGCGCCAGCAGCTTGGCGACTAGCGGGAGGGGGGATGAGCAGTACTTC,CASSLATSGRGDEQYF
TRBJ1-1,NA,NA,TRBV5-1,TGCGCCAGCAGCTTGAGGCCGAACACTGAAGCTTTCTTT,CASSLRPNTEAFF
TRBJ2-5,NA,many,TRBV29-1,TGCAGCGTTGAAGTACAGGGAGATCCGCAAGAGACCCAGTACTTC,CSVEVQGDPQETQYF
TRBJ1-5,TRBD1,many,TRBV12-3/TRBV12-4,TGTGCCAGCAGTTTTGGGACCGGGACAGGGGATCAGCCCCAGCATTTT,CASSFGTGTGDQPQHF
TRBJ2-1,TRBD2,many,TRBV27,TGTGCCAGCAGTTTCCGGGGGGGCAATGAGCAGTTCTTC,CASSFRGGNEQFF
TRBJ2-1,NA,once,TRBV12-3/TRBV12-4,TGTGCCAGCAGTTCTACCGGGACACCCAACTACAATGAGCAGTTCTTC,CASSSTGTPNYNEQFF
TRBJ1-6,NA,many,TRBV20-1,TGCAGTGCGGGAAGGGAACAGGGAAGCTCACCCCTCCACTTT,CSAGREQGSSPLHF
TRBJ2-1,TRBD2,many,TRBV3-1,TGTGCCAGCAGCCTGGGTCAGCGGGGCAAAAACAATGAGCAGTTCTTC,CASSLGQRGKNNEQFF
TRBJ1-1,NA,NA,TRBV7-3,TGTGCCGGCAAGGTACAGGGTAGGCTTCGGAACACTGAAGCTTTCTTT,CAGKVQGRLRNTEAFF
TRBJ2-2,NA,many,TRBV12-3/TRBV12-4,TGTGCCAGCAGTTTGGCAGGGCGGAACACCGGGGAGCTGTTTTTT,CASSLAGRNTGELFF
TRBJ2-4,TRBD2,NA,TRBV28,TGTGCCAGCAGTTTAGGCGGGAGACTCGGAAACATTCAGTACTTC,CASSLGGRLGNIQYF
TRBJ2-5,TRBD2,many,TRBV28,TGTGCCAGCAGCCGCGGACTAGCGGGGCTTCAAGAGACCCAGTACTTC,CASSRGLAGLQETQYF
TRBJ1-2,NA,NA,TRBV19,TGTGCCAGTAGTATTTTACAGGCCGGGGGAGGCTACACCTTC,CASSILQAGGGYTF
TRBJ2-3,NA,many,TRBV12-3/TRBV12-4,TGTGCCAGCAGACGCGGGACAGTCACAGATACGCAGTATTTT,CASRRGTVTDTQYF
TRBJ1-5,NA,few,TRBV7-9,TGTGCCAGCAGCTTAGCTGGCGTGGGGAGCAATCAGCCCCAGCATTTT,CASSLAGVGSNQPQHF
TRBJ1-5,NA,many,TRBV15,TGTGCCACCAGCAGAGATAAGGGCTACAATCAGCCCCAGCATTTT,CATSRDKGYNQPQHF
TRBJ2-1,NA,NA,TRBV15,TGTGCCACCAGCGGAAAGCCTAGAGGGGCACCGCAGTTCTTC,CATSGKPRGAPQFF
TRBJ1-6,NA,few,TRBV5-1,TGCGCCAGCAGCGCGGACACAGCGCGGAGCTCCTATAATTCACCCCTCCACTTT,CASSADTARSSYNSPLHF
TRBJ2-1,TRBD1,many,TRBV20-1,TGCAGTGCTATCCCCGGGACAGGATACAATGAGCAGTTCTTC,CSAIPGTGYNEQFF
TRBJ2-1,TRBD2,many,TRBV7-9,TGTGCCAGCAGCTTAGTTGCCGGGAGGGCCCTCGATGAGCAGTTCTTC,CASSLVAGRALDEQFF
TRBJ1-2,NA,many,TRBV20-1,TGCAGTGCTAGTGCAGGGGATGGCTACACCTTC,CSASAGDGYTF
TRBJ2-1,NA,many,TRBV7-9,TGTGCCAGCAGCCCCTCTGGTGAGCAGTTCTTC,CASSPSGEQFF
TRBJ2-5,NA,NA,TRBV11-3,TGTGCCAGCAGCTGGACAAGCGCGGAGACCCAGTACTTC,CASSWTSAETQYF
TRBJ2-1,TRBD1,NA,TRBV20-1,TGCAGTGCCCCGACAGGGGGCCACAATGAGCAGTTCTTC,CSAPTGGHNEQFF
TRBJ1-5,NA,many,TRBV3-1,TGTGCCAGCAGCCGGCGGTTAGGGCAGCCCCAGCATTTT,CASSRRLGQPQHF